A single sample gave rise to the 30 T cell receptor beta chains below, sequenced in a study of T cells in Graves' hyperthyroidism and ophthalmopathy. The investigators amplified TCR beta CDR3 regions from RNA transcripts. HTBI primers were the set used in a first-round RT-PCR of the TCR CDR3. TCRdb called the multiplex PCR reads again in MiXCR, with one record for every CDR3 protein. The table has 500,000 to 700,000 distinct CDR3 sequences, around 15% seen once. The sequenced sample consisted of blood. Every receptor here comes from a woman aged 18 to 35 with Graves' hyperthyroidism.

The chain employs TRBV7-9 and TRBJ1-1; D is uncertain. The germline V gene encodes CDR1 SEHNR and CDR2 FQNEAQ (reference sequence). V was trimmed by 1 base and J by 6 bases, leaving 18 bases between them. This CDR3 contains 16 residues. This CDR3 is CASSLEPSDDGAEAFF. CDR3 in DNA: TGTGCCAGCAGCTTAGAGCCCAGTGACGACGGTGCTGAAGCTTTCTTT.

The table lists this clonotype with many counts. The chain combines TRBV11-3 with TRBJ2-5, with 7 bases identical to TRBD1. The CDR3 is 15 amino acids. The ends lost 1 base at V and 3 bases at J; junction bases unmatched: 5. Germline-derived CDR1 and CDR2 are SGHNT and YENEEA. The CDR3: CASSLAGRGKETQYF. The DNA for the CDR3 is TGTGCCAGCAGCTTAGCCGGCAGGGGGAAAGAGACCCAGTACTTC.

With regard to this clonotype: Possible read error: a much larger clone is one base away. CDR3 region: CASSESVSGNQPQHF. Written as DNA, the CDR3 is TGTGCCAGCAGTGAGTCGGTGTCGGGCAATCAGCCCCAGCATTTT. V usage is TRBV6-4 and J usage is TRBJ1-5; D unresolved. Germline CDR1 and CDR2: MRHNA and SNTAGT. Trimming shortened V by 3 bases and J by 2 bases, and 11 bases separated the two germline ends. The CDR3 sequence is 15 residues long.

This clonotype was detected ten times or more. The chain employs TRBV20-1 and TRBJ2-7; TRBD1 aligns across 10 bases. After removal of 3 bases from V and 6 bases from J, the junction contained 8 bases not matched to a gene. Germline V gives CDR1 DFQATT, CDR2 SNEGSKA (reference sequence). CDR3 length: 14 residues. CDR3 sequence: CSASSGTGEREQYF. CDR3 sequence (DNA): TGCAGTGCTAGTTCGGGGACAGGGGAGCGCGAGCAGTACTTC.

This clonotype was detected many times. V is TRBV12-3 or TRBV12-4 and J is TRBJ2-5; 7 bases match TRBD2. CDR3 length: 15 residues. The junction had 9 bases not matched to a gene; V was cut back by 3 bases and J by 5 bases. The CDR3 nucleotides are TGTGCCAGCAGTTTGGCGGGGGTGACCTGGGAGACCCAGTACTTC. Protein sequence: CASSLAGVTWETQYF.

Of note for this clonotype: This may be a read error, as it is one base from a much larger clone. This rearrangement joins TRBV28 to TRBJ1-4; the match to TRBD1 covers 7 bases. The V gene's germline CDR1 is MDHEN and CDR2 SYDVKM. The CDR3 runs 15 residues. In DNA form, the CDR3 reads TGTGCCAGCAGTTTAGGGGACAGCACTAATGAAAAACTGCTTTTT. Translated: CASSLGDSTNEKLLF.

The sample holds many counts of this clonotype. V and J are TRBV24-1 and TRBJ2-3; 9 bases align to TRBD2. Germline lookup yields CDR1 KGHDR and CDR2 SFDVKD. The CDR3 is made up of 16 amino acids. V dropped 5 bases and J dropped 2; count of bases not matched to a gene: 7. The CDR3 is CATSAVVAGDTDTQYF. The CDR3 DNA sequence: TGTGCCACCAGTGCTGTGGTAGCGGGGGACACAGATACGCAGTATTTT.

In this sample, this clonotype turned up a few times. The chain has TRBV5-5 and TRBJ2-4, with D maybe TRBD2 (5 bases). Germline values: CDR1 SGHKS, CDR2 YYEKEE (reference sequence). Deletions cut 5 bases from V and 5 bases from J, with 8 bases between. The CDR3 is 12 amino acids. CDR3 bases: TGTGCCAGCAGTTGGGGAGAAAACATTCAGTACTTC. It is translated as CASSWGENIQYF.

This clonotype has a handful of counts. This chain joins TRBV15 and TRBJ2-2; no firm D call. The CDR3 consists of 17 residues. Per germline, CDR1 LNHNV and CDR2 YYDKDF (reference sequence). V dropped 0 bases and J dropped 3 bases, with 14 bases sitting between them. In DNA, the CDR3 is TGTGCCACCAGCAGAGATCGAGGTGGGATTTACACCGGGGAGCTGTTTTTT. Its translation is CATSRDRGGIYTGELFF.

This clonotype showed up just a few times. Being one base from a much bigger clone, this may be a read error. V and J are TRBV28 and TRBJ1-5; 8 bases are shared with TRBD1. CDR3 length: 15 amino acids. The V gene's germline CDR1 is MDHEN and CDR2 SYDVKM. The DNA for the CDR3 is TGTGTCAGCAGTTTATCCGGACAGGGAGGACAGCCCCAGCATTTT. This translates into CVSSLSGQGGQPQHF.

This clonotype occurred many times. The chain employs TRBV28 and TRBJ2-5; no reliable D call. This CDR3 spans 12 amino acids. V shed 3 bases and J shed 7 bases, with 9 bases lying between them. In germline, CDR1 is MDHEN, CDR2 SYDVKM. The CDR3 nucleotides are TGTGCCAGCAGTTTGCTAGTTGGGACCCAGTACTTC. Its translation is CASSLLVGTQYF.

This clonotype was detected a few times. The chain is built from TRBV29-1 and TRBJ2-2; 8 nucleotides match TRBD2. Germline trimming cut 5 bases from V and 2 bases from J; bases unmatched to any gene: 16. Looked up from germline, CDR1 is SQVTM and CDR2 is ANQGSEA. The CDR3 length is 18 residues. In nucleotides, the CDR3 is TGCAGCGTTCGGCCCGGGACTAGGGTTGGGACCAACACCGGGGAGCTGTTTTTT. It codes for CSVRPGTRVGTNTGELFF.

This clonotype was recorded at least ten times. This rearrangement joins TRBV7-2 to TRBJ2-3, with D uncertain. CDR3 size: 13 residues. CDR1 SGHTA and CDR2 FQGNSA come from the germline V gene. The germline V and J ends were trimmed by 3 bases and 3 bases, with 7 bases remaining between them. CDR3 protein: CASSLYGTDTQYF. Written as DNA, the CDR3 is TGTGCCAGCAGCTTGTACGGGACAGATACGCAGTATTTT. Using reference TRBV7-2 and TRBJ2-3 for the parts outside the CDR3, the full variable domain is GAGVSQSPSNKVTEKGKDVELRCDPISGHTALYWYRQSLGQGLEFLIYFQGNSAPDKSGLPSDRFSAERTGGSVSTLTIQRTQQEDSAVYLCASSLYGTDTQYFGPGTRLTVL.

This clonotype has ten or more counts. The V gene is TRBV29-1, the J gene TRBJ2-7; 11 bases fit TRBD2. J lost 3 bases, V lost 5 bases, and 3 bases had no gene match. Germline V gives CDR1 SQVTM, CDR2 ANQGSEA. There are 13 residues in the CDR3. CDR3 sequence: CSVILAGDYEQYF. The CDR3 DNA reads as TGCAGCGTTATACTAGCGGGAGACTACGAGCAGTACTTC.

This clonotype was observed many times. V is TRBV11-2 and J is TRBJ2-7, with 8 bases aligning to TRBD2. Germline trimming cut 5 bases from V and 0 bases from J; bases unmatched to any gene: 9. The CDR3 sequence is 16 residues long. Germline V lookup: CDR1 SGHAT, CDR2 FQNNGV. The CDR3 DNA reads as TGTGCCAGCAGCCCCCATAGCGGGGTTAGCTCCTACGAGCAGTACTTC. Amino acids: CASSPHSGVSSYEQYF.

This sequence joins TRBV29-1 and TRBJ1-6, with 7 nucleotides matching TRBD1. The length of the CDR3 is 14 residues. V trimming: 4 bases; J trimming: 5 bases; junction bases outside the gene matches: 5. Germline V gene sequence: CDR1 SQVTM, CDR2 ANQGSEA. CDR3: CSVGQGGNNSPLHF. Here the CDR3 DNA reads TGCAGCGTTGGCCAGGGGGGAAATAATTCACCCCTCCACTTT.

The V and J genes are TRBV19 and TRBJ2-2, with 11 bases that match TRBD2. V was pared by 2 bases and J by 5 bases, with 1 base of the junction left unmatched. The CDR3 runs to 15 residues. Germline values: CDR1 LNHDA, CDR2 SQIVND (reference sequence). The CDR3 sequence: CASSITSGSTGELFF. The CDR3 DNA follows: TGTGCCAGTAGTATAACTAGCGGGAGTACCGGGGAGCTGTTTTTT.

There are a few counts of this clonotype. The genes are TRBV28 and TRBJ2-4, with D perhaps assigned TRBD1 or TRBD2 (5 bases each). This CDR3 region has 14 residues. Germline loops: CDR1 MDHEN, CDR2 SYDVKM. Deletions cut 11 bases from V and 0 bases from J, with 14 bases between. The CDR3 nucleotides are TGTGCCGGCGGCCTTGGGGGAGCCAAAAACATTCAGTACTTC. Translated, it gives CAGGLGGAKNIQYF.

The chain combines TRBV27 with TRBJ2-7; D possibly matches TRBD1 or TRBD2 (5 bases each). The V and J ends lost 4 bases and 5 bases respectively, with 12 bases between them. Germline V gene data show CDR1 as MNHEY and CDR2 as SMNVEV (reference sequence). The CDR3 covers 13 residues. Written as DNA, the CDR3 is TGTGCCAGCAGTTCCGGGACCGAGGACGAGCAGTACTTC. Translated: CASSSGTEDEQYF.

This clonotype has a count of ten or more. The J gene is TRBJ1-1, the V gene TRBV5-5; D gene ambiguous. Trimming cost V 2 bases and J 2 bases, with 13 bases left between them. Germline V gene data show CDR1 as SGHKS and CDR2 as YYEKEE (reference sequence). There are 15 residues in the CDR3. CDR3 DNA: TGTGCCAGCAGCTTATTAATCTTCCTTAACACTGAAGCTTTCTTT. It codes for CASSLLIFLNTEAFF. Based on the CDR3 plus reference TRBV5-5 and TRBJ1-1, the full variable domain is DAGVTQSPTHLIKTRGQQVTLRCSPISGHKSVSWYQQVLGQGPQFIFQYYEKEERGRGNFPDRFSARQFPNYSSELNVNALLLGDSALYLCASSLLIFLNTEAFFGQGTRLTVV.

The rearrangement joins TRBV7-2 to TRBJ1-5; tentatively, D is TRBD1 (5 bases). V gave up 5 bases and J gave up 0 bases, with 11 bases separating them. The CDR3 length is 15 residues. Germline V CDR1 and CDR2: SGHTA, FQGNSA. CDR3 bases: TGTGCCAGCAGCCCTGGGGACTATAGCAATCAGCCCCAGCATTTT. It yields the protein CASSPGDYSNQPQHF.

This clonotype occurred a few times. The chain carries TRBV7-9 and TRBJ2-5, with TRBD2 as a possible D gene (5 bases). Germline CDR1 is SEHNR and CDR2 is FQNEAQ (reference sequence). The CDR3 length is 14 residues. V lost 5 bases and J 7 bases, leaving 17 bases between the germline ends. The CDR3 DNA sequence: TGTGCCAGCAGCCGCGACGAGGTCCGGGGGACCCAGTACTTC. Translating gives CASSRDEVRGTQYF.

A note on this clonotype: A read error may explain this, as a much larger clone is one base away. The chain joins TRBV6-2 or TRBV6-3 to TRBJ1-1; TRBD1 matches 8 bases. The CDR3 totals 18 residues. Per the germline V gene, CDR1 is MNHEY and CDR2 is SVGEGT. J gave up 1 base and V 6 bases, and 16 bases lay outside the gene matches. The CDR3 DNA follows: TGTGCCAGCAGACGGAGCACAGGGGGGTCGGCCACGAACACTGAAGCTTTCTTT. Protein sequence: CASRRSTGGSATNTEAFF.

V gene TRBV24-1 combines with J gene TRBJ2-1, with 10 bases fitting TRBD1. V lost 4 bases to trimming and J lost 2 bases; unmatched junction nucleotides: 4. The CDR3 extends over 16 amino acids. Germline V gene lookup returns CDR1 KGHDR and CDR2 SFDVKD. The CDR3 coding sequence is TGTGCCACCAGTGACCGGGGACAGGGGACCTACAATGAGCAGTTCTTC. Translating it yields CATSDRGQGTYNEQFF.

This clonotype was picked up a small number of times. The chain has TRBV7-2 and TRBJ2-3; D is perhaps TRBD1 (5 bases). Germline CDR1 SGHTA, CDR2 FQGNSA. The V gene lost 5 bases and the J gene lost 0 bases, with 21 bases spanning the gap. The CDR3 is 18 amino acids. CDR3 sequence reads: CASSQGPHKARSTDTQYF. DNA of the CDR3: TGTGCCAGCAGCCAGGGCCCTCACAAAGCCCGAAGCACAGATACGCAGTATTTT.

The chain recombines TRBV4-1 with TRBJ1-2; 8 bases map to TRBD1. This CDR3 spans 18 amino acids. The V gene's germline CDR1 is MGHRA and CDR2 YSYEKL. Germline trimming cut 0 bases from V and 7 bases from J; bases unmatched to any gene: 16. This CDR3 reads CASSQDRGQAGIPLGYTF. In DNA, the CDR3 is TGCGCCAGCAGCCAAGATCGGGGACAGGCAGGGATCCCTCTTGGCTACACCTTC.

In its sample, this clonotype was seen a few times. V and J are TRBV14 and TRBJ1-4; 7 nucleotides match TRBD1. With V trimmed by 4 bases and J by 4 bases, 3 bases remained unmatched. This CDR3 region has 14 residues. Germline V CDR1 and CDR2: SGHDN, FVKESK. CDR3 residues: CASSLRDSNEKLFF. In DNA form, the CDR3 reads TGTGCCAGCAGCCTCCGGGACAGTAATGAAAAACTGTTTTTT.

The chain carries TRBV3-1 and TRBJ2-5, with 10 positions matching TRBD2. J gave up 5 bases and V 0 bases, and 9 bases lay outside the gene matches. The CDR3 runs 17 residues. Germline CDR1 is LGHDT and CDR2 is YNNKEL (reference sequence). CDR3 amino acids: CASSQDLAGVGDETQYF. DNA of the CDR3: TGTGCCAGCAGCCAAGATCTAGCGGGAGTTGGGGATGAGACCCAGTACTTC.

The CDR3 DNA is TGTGCCATCAGGACACCGGAGGTTGAGACCCAGTACTTC. This translates into CAIRTPEVETQYF. The V call is TRBV10-3, the J call TRBJ2-5; D is perhaps TRBD2 (5 bases). V was cut by 6 bases and J by 5 bases, with 13 bases left in between. From germline, CDR1 is ENHRY and CDR2 SYGVKD. The CDR3 consists of 13 residues.

This clonotype was detected only a few times. The chain employs TRBV20-1 and TRBJ2-1; a possible D gene is TRBD1 (5 bases). Per the germline V gene, CDR1 is DFQATT and CDR2 is SNEGSKA (reference sequence). The ends were cut back, 0 bases at V and 5 bases at J, with 11 bases in the middle. CDR3 length: 14 residues. CDR3 amino acids: CSARDTTVNNEQFF. The CDR3 DNA follows: TGCAGTGCTAGAGACACGACAGTTAACAATGAGCAGTTCTTC.